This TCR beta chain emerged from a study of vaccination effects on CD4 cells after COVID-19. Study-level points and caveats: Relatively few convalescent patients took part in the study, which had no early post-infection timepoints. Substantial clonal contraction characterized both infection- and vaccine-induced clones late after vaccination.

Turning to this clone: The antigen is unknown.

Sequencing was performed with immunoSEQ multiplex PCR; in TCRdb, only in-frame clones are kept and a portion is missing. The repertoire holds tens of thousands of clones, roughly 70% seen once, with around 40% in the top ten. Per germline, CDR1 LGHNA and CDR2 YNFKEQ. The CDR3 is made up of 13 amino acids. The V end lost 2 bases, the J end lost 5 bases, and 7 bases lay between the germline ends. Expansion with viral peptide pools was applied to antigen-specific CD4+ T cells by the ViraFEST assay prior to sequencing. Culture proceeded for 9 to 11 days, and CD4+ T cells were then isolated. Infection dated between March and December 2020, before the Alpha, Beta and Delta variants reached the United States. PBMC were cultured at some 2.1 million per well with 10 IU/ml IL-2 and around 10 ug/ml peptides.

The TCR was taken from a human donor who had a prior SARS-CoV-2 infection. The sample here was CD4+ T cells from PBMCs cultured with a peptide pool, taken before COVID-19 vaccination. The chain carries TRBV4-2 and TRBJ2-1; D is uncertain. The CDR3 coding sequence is TGTGCCAGCAGCCAAAACTATAACAATGAGCAGTTCTTC. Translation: CASSQNYNNEQFF.